The 27 T cell receptor beta chains reported below all come from one sample, sequenced in a study of blood T cell repertoires in COVID-19. The table came from immunoSEQ multiplex PCR; TCRdb's copy has only in-frame clones and leaves some out. Of 30,000 to 35,000 clones listed, 80% were seen once; the top ten hold around 30%. Specimen: peripheral blood. The source is an elderly man with acute or convalescent COVID-19.

The table lists this clone with a count of one. The genes are TRBV11-2 and TRBJ2-7, with a weak D call TRBD1 (5 bases). V was pared by 1 base and J by 3 bases, with 10 bases between. The CDR3 has 14 residues. CDR1 is SGHAT and CDR2 is FQNNGV in the germline V gene. The CDR3: CASSLASQGYEQYF. Here the CDR3 DNA reads TGTGCCAGCAGCTTAGCATCGCAGGGCTACGAGCAGTACTTC.

The chain links TRBV4-2 to TRBJ2-2; tentatively, D is TRBD2 (6 bases). This CDR3 has 16 residues. The V gene's germline CDR1 is LGHNA and CDR2 YNFKEQ. V was cut by 0 bases and J by 2 bases, with 10 bases left in between. This CDR3 is CASSQDLASNTGELFF. The DNA for the CDR3 is TGTGCCAGCAGCCAAGATCTAGCGTCTAACACCGGGGAGCTGTTTTTT.

The chain recombines TRBV19 with TRBJ2-4; D is unclear. Germline loops: CDR1 LNHDA, CDR2 SQIVND (reference sequence). The CDR3 is 15 amino acids. Trimming took off 3 bases at V and 4 bases at J, with 13 bases between the two ends. The CDR3 DNA reads as TGTGCCAGTAGTATGGTTGGGCAAATTAAAAACATTCAGTACTTC. Translation gives CASSMVGQIKNIQYF.

This rearrangement joins TRBV7-8 to TRBJ1-4; 7 positions match TRBD1. The germline CDR1 and CDR2 sequences are SGHVS and FQNEAQ. Trimming removed 4 bases from V and 6 bases from J; junction bases left unmatched: 2. The CDR3 contains 13 residues. The CDR3: CASSWDRDEKLFF. The CDR3 bases are TGTGCCAGCAGCTGGGACAGAGATGAAAAACTGTTTTTT.

This chain joins TRBV6-2 or TRBV6-3 and TRBJ2-3, with TRBD2 matching 11 bases. CDR1 is MNHEY, CDR2 SVGEGT, per germline. The CDR3 sequence is 16 residues long. The trim removed 6 bases at V and 6 bases at J, leaving 11 bases unmatched. The CDR3 loop reads CASSLNSGGAMDTQYF. CDR3 sequence (DNA): TGTGCCAGCAGCCTAAATAGCGGGGGGGCCATGGATACGCAGTATTTT.

The chain employs TRBV11-2 and TRBJ1-6, with D perhaps matching TRBD1 (6 bases). Trimming took off 4 bases at V and 6 bases at J, with 13 bases between the two ends. Germline CDR1 reads SGHAT; CDR2 reads FQNNGV. The CDR3 is made up of 15 amino acids. The CDR3 nucleotides read TGTGCCAGCAGCTCCCTGGGACAAATTAATTCACCCCTCCACTTT. Its translation: CASSSLGQINSPLHF.

This chain uses TRBV30 with TRBJ1-6; D unclear. This CDR3 region has 15 residues. Germline CDR1 and CDR2: GTSNPN and SVGIG (reference sequence). The ends were cut back, 0 bases at V and 7 bases at J, with 13 bases in the middle. CDR3 sequence reads: CAWSVLGPTNSPLHF. CDR3 coding DNA: TGTGCCTGGAGTGTACTGGGCCCTACGAATTCACCCCTCCACTTT.

The genes are TRBV2 and TRBJ2-6; 9 nucleotides agree with TRBD1. The CDR3 has 18 residues. V lost 6 bases and J lost 1; bases outside the gene matches: 10. Germline loops: CDR1 SNHLY, CDR2 FYNNEI. This CDR3 reads CASRYSGTGLSGANVLTF. In DNA, the CDR3 is TGTGCCAGCAGGTACTCCGGGACAGGGCTTTCTGGGGCCAACGTCCTGACTTTC.

The chain carries TRBV10-2 and TRBJ2-5, with a possible D match to TRBD2 (5 bases). Germline CDR1 is WSHSY and CDR2 is SAAADI. This CDR3 region has 13 residues. V lost 4 bases to trimming and J lost 5 bases, with 11 bases between them. CDR3 sequence: CASSVRGRETQYF. CDR3 nucleotide sequence: TGCGCCAGCAGTGTACGGGGTCGGGAGACCCAGTACTTC.

The chain has TRBV4-3 and TRBJ2-7; D is unresolved. Germline V gene data show CDR1 as LGHNA and CDR2 as YSLEER. The CDR3 consists of 15 residues. The ends were cut back, 1 base at V and 0 bases at J, with 10 bases in the middle. CDR3 region: CASSQAFSNSYEQYF. As DNA, the CDR3 is TGCGCCAGCAGCCAAGCTTTTAGCAACTCCTACGAGCAGTACTTC.

The genes are TRBV3-1 (or the pseudogene TRBV3-2) and TRBJ2-3, with TRBD2 identical over 15 bases. J was trimmed by 6 bases and V by 5 bases; bases with no gene match: 3. Germline V lookup: CDR1 LGHDT, CDR2 YNNKEL (reference sequence). The CDR3 totals 15 residues. CDR3 amino acids: CASSEGTSGGDTQYF. DNA of the CDR3: TGTGCCAGCAGCGAAGGGACTAGCGGGGGGGATACGCAGTATTTT.

V and J are TRBV27 and TRBJ1-5; D is uncertain. The CDR3 is 13 residues long. Germline loops: CDR1 MNHEY, CDR2 SMNVEV (reference sequence). Trimming removed 3 bases at V and 8 bases at J, with 11 bases between. DNA for the CDR3: TGTGCCAGCAGTTTTCGGGGAGTTAAGCCCCAGCATTTT. This translates into CASSFRGVKPQHF.

The CDR3 sequence: CASSLASSPYEQYF. The CDR3 DNA follows: TGTGCCAGCAGCTTGGCCTCTTCCCCCTACGAGCAGTACTTC. The chain recombines TRBV5-6 with TRBJ2-7; the D is unclear. V was cut by 0 bases and J by 2 bases, with 9 bases left in between. The CDR3 sequence is 14 residues long. Germline CDR1 and CDR2: SGHDT and YYEEEE.

The chain couples TRBV4-1 to TRBJ2-4; 10 bases map to TRBD2. Germline V CDR1 and CDR2: MGHRA, YSYEKL. This CDR3 comprises 16 residues. The V gene end was trimmed by 4 bases and the J gene end by 8 bases; junction bases not matched to a gene: 11. The CDR3, as DNA: TGCGCCAGCAGCCCCGAGCGGGGGGGCCAGGTTGACATTCAGTACTTC. Amino acid sequence: CASSPERGGQVDIQYF.

The genes are TRBV9 and TRBJ1-2, with D possibly matching TRBD1 (5 bases). V was shortened by 6 bases and J by 2 bases, with 11 bases between the two germline ends. This CDR3 is built from 13 residues. The germline V gene encodes CDR1 SGDLS and CDR2 YYNGEE. The CDR3 DNA reads TGTGCCAGCACCAAGGGGTACAACTATGGCTACACCTTC. Its protein product is CASTKGYNYGYTF.

The chain combines TRBV12-3 or TRBV12-4 with TRBJ2-3; TRBD1 matches at 7 bases. V shed 7 bases, J shed 5 bases, and the junction held 3 bases outside the gene matches. This CDR3 has 12 amino acids. The CDR3 nucleotides are TGTGCCAGCACGTCAGGGGGAGATACGCAGTATTTT. Encoded protein: CASTSGGDTQYF.

The chain couples TRBV28 to TRBJ1-5; 8 bases match TRBD1. CDR1 is MDHEN, CDR2 SYDVKM, per germline. This CDR3 has 15 amino acids. V shed 4 bases, J shed 1 base, and the junction held 3 bases outside the gene matches. Written as DNA, the CDR3 is TGTGCCAGCAGTTCAGGGGGCGAAAGCAATCAGCCCCAGCATTTT. This encodes CASSSGGESNQPQHF.

The chain uses TRBV5-1 and TRBJ2-3; no clear D gene. The CDR3 consists of 14 residues. Germline V gives CDR1 SGHRS, CDR2 YFSETQ. The V end lost 4 bases, the J end lost 4 bases, and 13 bases lay between the germline ends. The CDR3: CASSPSNSPDTQYF. The CDR3 nucleotides read TGCGCCAGCAGCCCGTCAAACAGCCCAGATACGCAGTATTTT.

The chain is built from TRBV5-4 and TRBJ1-1; possibly TRBD1 for D (5 bases). V lost 4 bases, J lost 7 bases, and 17 bases lay in between. Germline assignment: CDR1 SGHNT and CDR2 YYREEE (reference sequence). This CDR3 is 14 amino acids long. CDR3 DNA sequence: TGTGCCAGCAGCACCGCGGAGGGGCATGTTGAAGCTTTCTTT. It is translated as CASSTAEGHVEAFF.

This clone was seen only once. The chain joins TRBV7-9 to TRBJ2-3, with 7 bases matching TRBD2. Germline values: CDR1 SEHNR, CDR2 FQNEAQ (reference sequence). This CDR3 is built from 15 residues. Trimming took 5 bases from V and 2 from J; bases not matched to a gene: 7. The chain's CDR3 is CASSGGVLFTDTQYF. CDR3 coding DNA: TGTGCCAGCAGCGGGGGGGTCCTCTTCACAGATACGCAGTATTTT.

A few counts support this clone. V gene TRBV11-3 combines with J gene TRBJ2-3, with D tentatively TRBD2 (5 bases). From germline, CDR1 is SGHNT and CDR2 YENEEA. CDR3 length: 13 amino acids. Trimming cost V 4 bases and J 6 bases, with 11 bases left between them. For the CDR3, the DNA is TGTGCCAGCAGCTCTACACTAGTTGATACGCAGTATTTT. This sequence encodes CASSSTLVDTQYF. The full variable domain, in which reference TRBV11-3 and TRBJ2-3 provide the parts outside the CDR3, is EAGVVQSPRYKIIEKKQPVAFWCNPISGHNTLYWYLQNLGQGPELLIRYENEEAVDDSQLPKDRFSAERLKGVDSTLKIQPAELGDSAVYLCASSSTLVDTQYFGPGTRLTVL.

With respect to this clone: Relative to the germline gene, one junction end is altered; a read error may explain this. V is TRBV3-1 (or the pseudogene TRBV3-2) and J is TRBJ2-1, with D possibly being TRBD2 (6 bases). This CDR3 is built from 13 residues. Per germline, CDR1 LGHDT and CDR2 YNNKEL (reference sequence). CDR3 coding DNA: TGTGCCAGCGGCCAGGACTATTCTGTTGAGCAGTTCTTC. Translating it yields CASGQDYSVEQFF.

The rearrangement uses TRBV19 and TRBJ2-7; D might be TRBD1 (5 bases). CDR3 length: 15 residues. Germline CDR1 reads LNHDA; CDR2 reads SQIVND (reference sequence). V shed 5 bases and J shed 6 bases, with 20 bases lying between them. CDR3 region: CASSPRDQGPFEQYF. CDR3 nucleotide sequence: TGTGCCAGTAGTCCCCGTGATCAGGGTCCCTTCGAGCAGTACTTC.

The chain uses TRBV19 and TRBJ1-2; 7 bases fit TRBD1. After removal of 5 bases from V and 8 bases from J, the junction contained 11 bases not matched to a gene. The CDR3 is 14 amino acids. Germline CDR1 is LNHDA and CDR2 is SQIVND (reference sequence). This CDR3 is CASSRGGPPSGYTF. The CDR3 DNA reads TGTGCCAGTAGTCGAGGGGGCCCGCCGAGCGGCTACACCTTC.

The chain uses TRBV7-9 and TRBJ2-5, with TRBD2 matching over 11 bases. The junction had 6 bases not matched to a gene; V was cut back by 5 bases and J by 1 base. This CDR3 has 16 amino acids. CDR1 is SEHNR and CDR2 is FQNEAQ in the germline V gene (reference sequence). CDR3 loop: CASSSTSGGLQETQYF. The DNA for the CDR3 is TGTGCCAGCAGCAGTACTAGCGGGGGACTCCAAGAGACCCAGTACTTC.

This clone has only one observation. J is TRBJ2-3 and V is TRBV7-2; TRBD2 might be the D (6 bases). The germline V and J ends were trimmed by 1 base and 4 bases, with 24 bases remaining between them. CDR3 length equals 19 residues. The V gene's germline CDR1 is SGHTA and CDR2 FQGNSA. The CDR3 DNA is TGTGCCAGCAGCTTAGGGGTTTGGCCGGGAGAGGGAAACTCAGATACGCAGTATTTT. Protein product: CASSLGVWPGEGNSDTQYF.

The rearrangement links TRBV18 to TRBJ2-7, with TRBD1 matching 8 bases. CDR1 and CDR2 (germline): KGHSH, LQKENI. This CDR3 has 14 amino acids. V dropped 4 bases and J dropped 1; count of bases not matched to a gene: 3. The CDR3, as DNA: TGTGCCAGCTCACTAGACAGGGGTTCCTACGAGCAGTACTTC. Amino acids: CASSLDRGSYEQYF.